This TCR beta chain stems from a study of OX40 agonist ivuxolimab in advanced cancers. Study in general: Ivuxolimab, an agonistic anti-OX40 (CD134) antibody, was given to patients. Three patients got partial responses; one had hepatocellular carcinoma and two had cutaneous melanoma.

Sequencing was performed with immunoSEQ multiplex PCR; in TCRdb, only in-frame clones are kept and a portion is missing. Here the sample spans roughly 93,000 clones, 70% to 85% being singletons. Unmatched junction bases numbered 7, after V lost 4 bases and J lost 8 bases. CDR3 length: 15 residues. The germline V gene encodes CDR1 SEHNR and CDR2 FQNEAQ (reference sequence). Systemic immunosuppression or autoimmune disease history was grounds to exclude patients. Samples were taken at baseline and on day 1 of cycles 4 and 7. The source is an adult with an advanced solid tumor such as melanoma, head and neck, liver or kidney cancer. The genes are TRBV7-9 and TRBJ1-4; 10 nucleotides line up with TRBD1. The sample here was CD4+ or CD8+ T cells sorted from blood, taken in a trial of the OX40 agonist ivuxolimab. DNA of the CDR3: TGTGCCAGCAGCTCCCAGACAGGGGGCAGAGAAAAACTGTTTTTT. Its protein is CASSSQTGGREKLFF. Combining the CDR3 with reference TRBV7-9 and TRBJ1-4 gives the whole variable domain DTGVSQNPRHKITKRGQNVTFRCDPISEHNRLYWYRQTLGQGPEFLTYFQNEAQLEKSRLLSDRFSAERPKGSFSTLEIQRTEQGDSAMYLCASSSQTGGREKLFFGSGTQLSVL.